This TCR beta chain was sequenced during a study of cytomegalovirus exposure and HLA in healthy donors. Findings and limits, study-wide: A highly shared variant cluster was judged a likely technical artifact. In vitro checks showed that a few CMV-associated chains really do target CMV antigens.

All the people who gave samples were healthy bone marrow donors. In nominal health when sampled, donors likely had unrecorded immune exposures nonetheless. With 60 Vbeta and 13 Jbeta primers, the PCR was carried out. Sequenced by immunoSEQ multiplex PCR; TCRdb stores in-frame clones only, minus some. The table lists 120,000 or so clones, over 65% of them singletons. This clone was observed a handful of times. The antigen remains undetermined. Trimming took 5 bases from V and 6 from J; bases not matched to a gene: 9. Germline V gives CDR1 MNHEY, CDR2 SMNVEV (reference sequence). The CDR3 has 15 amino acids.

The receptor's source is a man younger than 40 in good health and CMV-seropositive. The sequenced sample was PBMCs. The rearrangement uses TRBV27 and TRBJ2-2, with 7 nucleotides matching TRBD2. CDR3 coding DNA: TGTGCCAGCAGTCTCGGGGGGAGTTTTGCCGGGGAGCTGTTTTTT. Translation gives CASSLGGSFAGELFF.